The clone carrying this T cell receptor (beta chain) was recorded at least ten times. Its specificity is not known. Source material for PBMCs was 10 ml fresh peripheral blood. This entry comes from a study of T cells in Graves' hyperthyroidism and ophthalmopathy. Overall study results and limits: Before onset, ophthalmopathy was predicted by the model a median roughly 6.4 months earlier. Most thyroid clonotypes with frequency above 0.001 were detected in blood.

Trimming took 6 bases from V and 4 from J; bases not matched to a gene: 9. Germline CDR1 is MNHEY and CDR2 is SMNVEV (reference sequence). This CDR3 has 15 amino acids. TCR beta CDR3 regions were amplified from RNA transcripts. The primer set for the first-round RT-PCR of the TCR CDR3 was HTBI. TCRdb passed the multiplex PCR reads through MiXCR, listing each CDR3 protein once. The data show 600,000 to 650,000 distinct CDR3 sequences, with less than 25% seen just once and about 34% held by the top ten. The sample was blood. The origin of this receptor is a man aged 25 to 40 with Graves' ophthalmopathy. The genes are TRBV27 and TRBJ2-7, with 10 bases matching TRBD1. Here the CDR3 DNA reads TGTGCCAGCAGCCGGGGGACAGGGGATGCGTACGAGCAGTACTTC. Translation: CASSRGTGDAYEQYF.